Shown below are 10 T cell receptor beta chains from a single sample sequenced in a study of T cell clonality in common variable immunodeficiency. Measured with immunoSEQ multiplex PCR; TCRdb has only the in-frame clones, and not every one. This sample has about 35,000 clones, each found more than once. Sequenced sample: peripheral blood mononuclear cells. These receptors were collected from a person aged 18 to 70 in good health.

This clone was observed a few times. The read is 3 residues too short to cover the CDR3 end, so that end is filled in from the germline J gene. The chain links TRBV19 to TRBJ2-3; tentatively, D is TRBD2 (6 bases). This CDR3 has 16 amino acids. V lost 1 base, J lost 2 bases, and 13 bases lay in between. Germline lookup yields CDR1 LNHDA and CDR2 SQIVND (reference sequence). Incomplete CDR3 DNA: TGTGCCAGTAGTATAGGGCTCCGGGGGATCACAGATACG. The encoded protein is CASSIGLRGITDT. The full-length CDR3 reads as CASSIGLRGITDTQYF.

This clone appeared many times. Germline is not matched at one junction end, which may reflect a read error. The sequenced CDR3 bases are TGCGCCAGCAGCCAAGTCCGACAGGATTACGAG. Amino acid sequence: CASSQVRQDYE. The complete CDR3 sequence is CASSQVRQDYEQYF. The rearrangement uses TRBV4-2 and TRBJ2-7, with D tentatively TRBD1 (6 bases). Sequencing ends 3 residues short of the CDR3 end; the germline J gene provides the rest. Germline V gene sequence: CDR1 LGHNA, CDR2 YNFKEQ. There are 14 residues in the CDR3.

This clone was recorded at least ten times. The read finishes 3 residues shy of the CDR3 end, and the germline J gene is used to complete it. V usage is TRBV7-8 and J usage is TRBJ1-2; 9 bases are shared with TRBD1. The V gene's germline CDR1 is SGHVS and CDR2 FQNEAQ. This CDR3 spans 15 amino acids. V was pared by 5 bases and J by 5 bases, with 9 bases of the junction left unmatched. The sequenced CDR3 bases are TGTGCCAGCAGCCGAACAGGGGGCCCTCTATATGGC. Translated: CASSRTGGPLYG. The complete CDR3 reads CASSRTGGPLYGYTF.

The table lists this clone with many counts. The read finishes 3 residues shy of the CDR3 end, and the germline J gene is used to complete it. This chain uses TRBV12-3 or TRBV12-4 with TRBJ2-1; the match to TRBD2 covers 7 bases. V shed 1 base and J 0 bases; nucleotides not matched to a gene: 6. CDR3 length equals 17 residues. CDR3 DNA, as far as it was read: TGTGCCAGCAGTTTAGGGTGGGGGGGGAGCTCCTACAATGAG. Residues: CASSLGWGGSSYNE. The whole CDR3 protein reads CASSLGWGGSSYNEQFF.

This clone appeared a few times. The read finishes 3 residues shy of the CDR3 end, and the germline J gene is used to complete it. This chain joins TRBV30 and TRBJ2-4; the D gene is possibly TRBD1 (6 bases). Germline V lookup: CDR1 GTSNPN, CDR2 SVGIG (reference sequence). The CDR3 length is 13 residues. CDR3 bases read: TGTGCCTGGAGTCCACAGGGTAACTATGGT. Encoded protein: CAWSPQGNYG. The entire CDR3 protein reads CAWSPQGNYGQYF.

This clone was recorded at least ten times. Read data end 3 residues before the CDR3 end; the end is taken from the germline J gene. The chain employs TRBV7-2 and TRBJ2-1, with D perhaps TRBD1 (6 bases). Germline V gene data show CDR1 as SGHTA and CDR2 as FQGNSA. The CDR3 contains 13 residues. V shed 7 bases and J shed 9 bases, with 16 bases lying between them. The CDR3: CASNDLQGTEQFF. CDR3 DNA (partial): TGTGCCAGCAACGACTTACAGGGTACTGAG.

This clone was seen ten or more times. The sequence runs out 3 residues before the end of the CDR3; the remainder is reconstructed from the germline J gene. The chain couples TRBV6-2 or TRBV6-3 to TRBJ1-6; D may be TRBD1 (5 bases). Germline CDR1 MNHEY, CDR2 SVGEGT. The V and J ends lost 2 bases and 11 bases respectively, with 19 bases between them. The CDR3 covers 16 residues. The sequenced CDR3 bases are TGTGCCAGCAGTTACGGTCTGGGACTTAGAATCCCACCC. Translating it yields CASSYGLGLRIPP. The complete CDR3 protein is CASSYGLGLRIPPLHF.

This clone came up many times. Coverage ceases 3 residues before the CDR3 finishes, and the germline J gene fills in the end. The chain is built from TRBV7-3 and TRBJ2-7; TRBD2 is a possible D gene (6 bases). V lost 0 bases to trimming and J lost 0 bases, with 18 bases between them. CDR3 length equals 18 residues. Germline CDR1 reads SGHTA; CDR2 reads FQGTGA. CDR3 region: CASSLTGLGGPSSYEQYF. The DNA read from the CDR3 is TGTGCCAGCAGCTTAACCGGGCTGGGGGGACCGAGCTCCTACGAG.

This clone was detected many times. The CDR3 end lies 3 residues beyond the end of the read and is filled in from the germline J gene. The chain couples TRBV20-1 to TRBJ2-5; TRBD2 aligns across 15 bases. CDR3 size: 15 residues. Trimming took 6 bases from V and 5 from J; bases not matched to a gene: 7. CDR1 and CDR2 from the germline V gene are DFQATT and SNEGSKA (reference sequence). The part of the CDR3 DNA that was read is TGCAGTGCCCGGACTAGCGGGGGGGTCGGGGAGACC. Amino acid sequence: CSARTSGGVGET. The CDR3 reads in full as CSARTSGGVGETQYF.

This clone was observed at least ten times. Read data end 3 residues before the CDR3 end; the end is taken from the germline J gene. The chain employs TRBV30 and TRBJ1-5; D perhaps matches TRBD1 (5 bases). Germline V gene data show CDR1 as GTSNPN and CDR2 as SVGIG (reference sequence). With 2 bases removed from V and 6 bases from J, the gap between germline ends came to 11 bases. The CDR3 is 13 residues long. The CDR3 reads CAWSSEGLQPQHF. The CDR3 DNA, read in part, is TGTGCCTGGAGTAGCGAGGGGCTTCAGCCC.